This TCR beta chain was captured by sequencing in a study of blood T cell repertoires in COVID-19. Study background: COVID-19 samples, acute and convalescent, were from the United States, Italy and Spain. The cDNA or gDNA used as material had been derived from T cells, B-cell-depleted T cells, or PBMCs.

In the original processing: Estimates of nucleated cell counts were drawn from the amplification of reference gene primers. Data came from immunoSEQ multiplex PCR; TCRdb stores just in-frame clones and leaves some out. V and J calls plus clone size are reproduced from that table; the DNA served to infer D and trimming. The sample has around 250,000 clones, roughly 89% seen once. The receptor's source is a woman aged 40 to 55 who had recovered from COVID-19. Sequenced: peripheral blood.

The CDR3 sequence: CASSRRDRLQETQYF. In nucleotides, the CDR3 is TGTGCCAGCAGTCGAAGGGACAGACTCCAAGAGACCCAGTACTTC. This chain connects TRBV27 to TRBJ2-5, with TRBD1 matching 7 bases. Germline loops: CDR1 MNHEY, CDR2 SMNVEV (reference sequence). The J segment lost 1 base and the V segment lost 5 bases, leaving 7 bases of the junction unmatched. The CDR3 extends over 15 amino acids.